This record covers a single TCR beta chain. Authors' analysis steps: The authors estimated nucleated cell counts from reference gene primer amplification. Some clones are missing from TCRdb's copy, which holds only in-frame ones; the method was immunoSEQ multiplex PCR. From that table come the V and J calls and clone size; the DNA was used to work out D and trimming. This table holds 150,000 to 200,000 clones, about 89% found once. There are 16 residues in the CDR3. Germline trimming cut 5 bases from V and 5 bases from J; bases unmatched to any gene: 12. CDR1 is LGHNA, CDR2 YSLEER, per germline. This entry comes from a study of blood T cell repertoires in COVID-19. About the study: The United States, Italy and Spain provided the acute and convalescent COVID-19 samples.

Sequencing was performed on peripheral blood. J is TRBJ2-5 and V is TRBV4-3, with 9 bases fitting TRBD1. This TCR came from a man aged 65 to 79 with acute or convalescent COVID-19. CDR3 DNA sequence: TGCGCCAGCAGCAGACGACAGGGACAGGGTTGGGAGACCCAGTACTTC. This encodes CASSRRQGQGWETQYF.